Below, 22 T cell receptor beta chains from the same sample are listed, as sequenced in a study of T-cell memory formation after mild COVID-19. One entry per CDR3 protein, called by TCRdb with MiXCR from the 5' RACE reads. The table includes hundreds of thousands of distinct CDR3 sequences, roughly 24% detected once. The sequencing input was PBMCs or a T cell subset sorted from them (not recorded which). All receptors derive from an adult woman who had mild COVID-19 (a few samples of this study predate the infection). Cell type and time point are not known.

There are a few counts of this clonotype. The J gene is TRBJ2-7, the V gene TRBV12-3 or TRBV12-4, with 11 bases aligning to TRBD2. J was trimmed by 0 bases and V by 5 bases; bases with no gene match: 24. The CDR3 has 22 residues. CDR3 sequence reads: CASSPQPGLAARGGESSYEQYF. The CDR3 DNA follows: TGTGCCAGCAGTCCTCAACCGGGACTAGCGGCCCGGGGGGGGGAAAGCTCCTACGAGCAGTACTTC.

The V and J genes are TRBV20-1 and TRBJ2-3; a weak D match, TRBD2 (6 bases). CDR1 and CDR2 from the germline V gene are DFQATT and SNEGSKA (reference sequence). This CDR3 contains 17 residues. Trimming took 6 bases from V and 1 from J, leaving 23 bases between them. Here the CDR3 DNA reads TGCAGTGCCCCCAACCCCCAAACGGGACTGGGCACAGATACGCAGTATTTT. Protein: CSAPNPQTGLGTDTQYF.

The rearrangement links TRBV19 to TRBJ2-7; 10 nucleotides align to TRBD2. This CDR3 comprises 15 residues. Germline V gives CDR1 LNHDA, CDR2 SQIVND (reference sequence). The junction had 2 bases not matched to a gene; V was cut back by 2 bases and J by 1 base. The CDR3 reads CASSISSGSSYEQYF. The CDR3 nucleotides read TGTGCCAGTAGTATATCTAGCGGGAGTTCCTACGAGCAGTACTTC.

The chain recombines TRBV11-2 with TRBJ1-1, with no clear D. CDR3 length: 10 residues. The germline V and J ends were trimmed by 5 bases and 10 bases, with 8 bases remaining between them. Per the germline V gene, CDR1 is SGHAT and CDR2 is FQNNGV. The CDR3, as DNA: TGTGCCAGCAGCCCCAATATAGCTTTCTTT. This codes for CASSPNIAFF.

This chain links TRBV30 with TRBJ1-1; 8 positions agree with TRBD1. V shed 2 bases, J shed 6 bases, and the junction held 11 bases outside the gene matches. The CDR3 loop spans 15 amino acids. Germline CDR1 is GTSNPN and CDR2 is SVGIG (reference sequence). CDR3 nucleotides: TGTGCCTGGAGTACCGGAAGGACAGGGTATCCTGAAGCTTTCTTT. It specifies CAWSTGRTGYPEAFF.

V and J are TRBV19 and TRBJ2-7; D uncertain. V was shortened by 9 bases and J by 3 bases, with 18 bases between the two germline ends. Germline V gene sequence: CDR1 LNHDA, CDR2 SQIVND (reference sequence). The CDR3 spans 14 residues. The CDR3: CASSPGLEVYEQYF. The DNA of the CDR3 is TGTGCCAGCTCCCCCGGCCTAGAAGTCTACGAGCAGTACTTC.

The chain employs TRBV4-1 and TRBJ2-5; 13 bases are shared with TRBD2. J lost 7 bases, V lost 4 bases, and 12 bases had no gene match. CDR1 is MGHRA, CDR2 YSYEKL, per germline. The CDR3 has 17 amino acids. CDR3 sequence: CASSRSTGTSGMGTQYF. In DNA form, the CDR3 reads TGCGCCAGCAGCCGTTCAACCGGGACTAGCGGGATGGGGACCCAGTACTTC.

There are many counts of this clonotype. This chain uses TRBV24-1 with TRBJ1-5, with D perhaps matching TRBD1 (6 bases). Trimming took 2 bases from V and 3 from J, leaving 13 bases between them. The CDR3 loop spans 16 amino acids. Germline CDR1 reads KGHDR; CDR2 reads SFDVKD. CDR3: CATSDSGRGHNQPQHF. The DNA of the CDR3 is TGTGCCACCAGTGATTCGGGCAGGGGACACAATCAGCCCCAGCATTTT.

This rearrangement joins TRBV30 to TRBJ2-6; tentative D call: TRBD1 (5 bases). The CDR3 is 16 residues long. Germline values: CDR1 GTSNPN, CDR2 SVGIG (reference sequence). V lost 0 bases, J lost 2 bases, and 11 bases lay in between. The CDR3 spells CAWSVQATPGANVLTF. Written as DNA, the CDR3 is TGTGCCTGGAGTGTACAGGCGACCCCTGGGGCCAACGTCCTGACTTTC.

This chain links TRBV27 with TRBJ1-2; no reliable D call. The germline V gene encodes CDR1 MNHEY and CDR2 SMNVEV (reference sequence). V was cut by 5 bases and J by 6 bases, with 13 bases left in between. This CDR3 has 13 residues. CDR3 DNA sequence: TGTGCCAGCAGTCTCGTCGAGGGCCATGGCTACACCTTC. As protein: CASSLVEGHGYTF.

The genes are TRBV9 and TRBJ2-3, with 11 bases lining up with TRBD2. V was pared by 4 bases and J by 4 bases, with 5 bases of the junction left unmatched. Germline CDR1 and CDR2: SGDLS and YYNGEE. The CDR3 length is 15 residues. CDR3 in amino acids: CASSIMGLAADTQYF. For the CDR3, the DNA is TGTGCCAGCAGCATCATGGGACTAGCGGCAGATACGCAGTATTTT.

This clonotype was found once. A read error is possible here, since a much larger clone lies one base away. The chain carries TRBV9 and TRBJ2-1; D may be TRBD1 or TRBD2 (6 bases each). The germline V gene has CDR1 SGDLS and CDR2 YYNGEE. This CDR3 has 14 residues. Written as DNA, the CDR3 is TGTGCCAGCAGCCCTCGGACGCGGGACAATGAGCAGGTCTTC. This translates into CASSPRTRDNEQVF.

This clonotype showed up just a few times. The V and J genes are TRBV27 and TRBJ2-7; 7 nucleotides line up with TRBD2. Germline assignment: CDR1 MNHEY and CDR2 SMNVEV (reference sequence). The CDR3 runs 15 residues. J lost 0 bases, V lost 5 bases, and 7 bases had no gene match. The CDR3 is CASSVSGLSSYEQYF. In nucleotides, the CDR3 is TGTGCCAGCAGTGTTTCGGGACTATCCTCCTACGAGCAGTACTTC.

The V and J genes are TRBV7-8 and TRBJ2-7; 8 bases align to TRBD1. Germline loops: CDR1 SGHVS, CDR2 FQNEAQ. This CDR3 contains 15 residues. V shed 1 base and J 7 bases; nucleotides not matched to a gene: 9. The DNA for the CDR3 is TGTGCCAGCAGCTTAGTTGGGACAGGAAGGAGGGAGCAGTACTTC. Residues: CASSLVGTGRREQYF. Based on the CDR3 plus reference TRBV7-8 and TRBJ2-7, the full variable domain is GAGVSQSPRYKVAKRGQDVALRCDPISGHVSLFWYQQALGQGPEFLTYFQNEAQLDKSGLPSDRFFAERPEGSVSTLKIQRTQQEDSAVYLCASSLVGTGRREQYFGPGTRLTVT.

The chain employs TRBV9 and TRBJ2-3; D may be TRBD1 (5 bases). V lost 2 bases and J 1 base, leaving 14 bases between the germline ends. The CDR3 consists of 16 residues. Germline V gives CDR1 SGDLS, CDR2 YYNGEE. The DNA for the CDR3 is TGTGCCAGCAGCGTTAGGGGCCAGCCTCGCACAGATACGCAGTATTTT. Amino acids: CASSVRGQPRTDTQYF. Based on the CDR3 plus reference TRBV9 and TRBJ2-3, the full variable domain is DSGVTQTPKHLITATGQRVTLRCSPRSGDLSVYWYQQSLDQGLQFLIQYYNGEERAKGNILERFSAQQFPDLHSELNLSSLELGDSALYFCASSVRGQPRTDTQYFGPGTRLTVL.

The table lists this clonotype with a count of one. The chain links TRBV7-8 to TRBJ1-5, with 8 bases matching TRBD1. This CDR3 is built from 14 residues. The germline V gene has CDR1 SGHVS and CDR2 FQNEAQ. V lost 7 bases to trimming and J lost 6 bases; unmatched junction nucleotides: 8. CDR3 coding DNA: TGTGCCAGCAACGCCGGACAGGGTCTTCAGCCCCAGCATTTT. As protein: CASNAGQGLQPQHF.

This clonotype has only a few counts. The chain uses TRBV20-1 and TRBJ1-5; perhaps TRBD1 as D (6 bases). The CDR3 is 12 residues long. The ends were cut back, 3 bases at V and 9 bases at J, with 12 bases in the middle. Germline CDR1 DFQATT, CDR2 SNEGSKA (reference sequence). For the CDR3, the DNA is TGCAGTGCTAGGCTGCAGGGGCGGCCCCAGCATTTT. Translating gives CSARLQGRPQHF.

V gene TRBV18 combines with J gene TRBJ2-1; 8 nucleotides line up with TRBD1. Germline V gene lookup returns CDR1 KGHSH and CDR2 LQKENI. V was pared by 3 bases and J by 6 bases, with 10 bases of the junction left unmatched. The CDR3 length is 16 residues. The DNA of the CDR3 is TGTGCCAGCTCACCCTTCTTTGGGGGACAGGTCAATGAGCAGTTCTTC. Translation: CASSPFFGGQVNEQFF.

This clonotype was seen more than once but under ten times. The final CDR3 position lacks the conserved phenylalanine or tryptophan, pointing to a likely read error. This chain's CDR3 is CSAREGQGNYGYTY. The CDR3 DNA reads as TGCAGTGCTAGAGAGGGACAGGGAAACTATGGCTACACCTAC. V gene TRBV20-1 combines with J gene TRBJ1-2; 9 nucleotides match TRBD1. J lost 2 bases, V lost 0 bases, and 1 base had no gene match. The CDR3 spans 14 residues. Germline lookup yields CDR1 DFQATT and CDR2 SNEGSKA (reference sequence).

This clonotype has just a few counts. V is TRBV7-9 and J is TRBJ2-2; D not resolved. V was pared by 5 bases and J by 7 bases, with 8 bases between. CDR1 and CDR2 (germline): SEHNR, FQNEAQ (reference sequence). This CDR3 has 12 amino acids. This CDR3 reads CASSLNFGELFF. In DNA, the CDR3 is TGTGCCAGCAGCCTAAATTTCGGGGAGCTGTTTTTT.

J is TRBJ2-3 and V is TRBV2; no clear D gene. CDR1 and CDR2 (germline): SNHLY, FYNNEI. Deletions cut 3 bases from V and 0 bases from J, with 7 bases between. The CDR3 spans 14 residues. CDR3 nucleotides: TGTGCCAGCAGTGATATAGAAAGCACAGATACGCAGTATTTT. Protein product: CASSDIESTDTQYF.

This clonotype was picked up a small number of times. The CDR3, as DNA: TGTGCCAGCAGCGCGGAACAGGGGCCTGGAGGCTACGAGCAGTACTTC. This gives the protein CASSAEQGPGGYEQYF. V usage is TRBV5-4 and J usage is TRBJ2-7, with TRBD1 matching 7 bases. The CDR3 runs 16 residues. Per germline, CDR1 SGHNT and CDR2 YYREEE (reference sequence). V trimming: 4 bases; J trimming: 3 bases; junction bases outside the gene matches: 13.